This entry concerns a single T cell receptor beta chain. The specificity of this receptor is unknown. No base quality values were provided; no much bigger clone lies one nucleotide off. CD8 naive samples consisted of CD45RO-negative cells that were positively selected for CCR7, yielding a CD45RA+CCR7+ population without TemRA cells. Donors were healthy HIV-negative adults with no recently reported acute infections or vaccinations. Every donor was a Caucasian adult residing in Nashville, Tennessee, USA. Blood was collected by leukapheresis, and PBMCs were isolated by Ficoll-Histopaque density gradient centrifugation and then cryopreserved in liquid nitrogen vapor phase. Analytical flow cytometry was used to check the purity and quantity of each magnetically sorted T cell population. Each sorted fraction had its genomic DNA isolated and then quantified by UV absorbance on a Nanodrop 2000c. CDR1 LGHNA and CDR2 YNFKEQ are derived from the germline V gene. Taken from cysteine to phenylalanine, the CDR3 has 16 residues. Only the CDR3 DNA is retained, 48 bases long and in frame from the first base. Trimming removed 2 bases from V and 3 bases from J, leaving 16 bases between the germline ends.

TCR CDR3 regions were amplified from genomic DNA by multiplex PCR using the deep immunoSEQ assay. Extracted genomic DNA from each cell subset was distributed evenly across all wells of several immunoSEQ 96-well plates, and each plate was treated as a replicate. Each replicate PCR for sorted subsets received approximately 220 ng genomic DNA, equal to around 32,000 T cell genomes. Purified libraries were measured with a Qubit 3.0 fluorometer, size-checked on a Bioanalyzer 2100, and measured again with the KAPA Library Quantification kit. Each immunoSEQ 96-well plate was sequenced on its own single-read 150-cycle Illumina NextSeq 550 flow cell. Processing in the source paper ran as follows. Because the immunoSEQ output held only junctional sequences and lacked quality scores, the filtering could not match the filtering applied to full-length reads. Sequences were annotated with PyIR, a Python wrapper for IgBLAST v1.9, and V/J genes and CDR3 were assigned using IMGT germline references. Reads with weak V/J assignments (E-value above 1e-6), missing CDR3, stop codons, out-of-frame junctions, or ambiguous translated residues were removed. V3J clonotypes were defined by identical inferred V gene, J gene, and CDR3 amino acid sequence. To compute the percentage overlap between repertoires, the number of shared unique clonotypes was divided by the size of the smaller repertoire. Three approaches were used to assess repertoire richness: RTK rarefaction, the Chao1 estimator, and Recon v2.1 estimates of unobserved clonotypes. Generation probabilities were computed with OLGA for all TCRbeta clonotypes obtained by the gDNA method from four donors. The clones in this table, taken by TCRdb from immuneACCESS, are in-frame only. Not every clone is retained; where verified, under half of the shortfall comes from an unresolved V gene, and the cause of the rest is unknown. Clonal size and the V and J genes are those of that table, whereas D and trimming came from the DNA. This sample comprises around 1.9 million clones, approximately 94% of them detected only once. The top ten constitute under 2% of the sample.

The data are from a study of shared clonotypes between healthy human individuals (dated by TCRdb to 2020 to 2022). About the full investigation: The cohort included three men and a couple of women between 18 and 49 years of age. Leukapheresis yielded between about 0.9 and 9.5 billion PBMCs per donor. To estimate repertoire size and how much clonotype sharing occurs between individuals, the study deeply sequenced the blood TCR repertoires of several healthy adults. Different laboratories and diverse techniques were used to prepare libraries and sequence TCR repertoires, to increase sequencing depth and limit assay-specific biases. Per donor, three plates each were used for CD4 naive and CD4 memory, two for CD8 naive, and one for CD8 memory.

General findings and caveats noted by the study authors: Based on pairwise subsampling, the degree of clonotype sharing among donors was expected to be affected by sequencing depth. Incomplete sequencing was indicated by rarefaction of sorted-subset datasets, despite the large sequencing depth. Sharing across a handful of donors was observed for approximately 5% of naive CD4, less than 4% of naive CD8, around 2.5% of memory CD4, and 0.4% of memory CD8 clonotypes. Compared with non-shared clonotypes, clonotypes shared by all four sorted-subset donors had higher generation probabilities. Naive subsets generally had larger estimated clonotype richness than memory subsets. Because the study included only a small number of donors, the genetic and exposure-history diversity represented was limited. Sampling was restricted to blood, and TCR repertoires in tissue are likely to differ from TCR repertoires in blood.

The receptor's source is a man aged 18-30 years in good health. Some clones in this sample may be carry-over from other donors' samples. The chain couples TRBV4-2 to TRBJ1-1; the D gene is perhaps TRBD1, from 5 matching bases. The sequencing input was naive CD8+ T cells from PBMCs. Taken with the paper, the label for cell subset or site translates to: CD45RA+CCR7+. The DNA reads as follows: TGTGCCAGCAGCCAATCCGGTCGGGGGTACGACACTGAAGCTTTCTTT. The encoded protein is CASSQSGRGYDTEAFF.